Sequencing of this T cell receptor beta chain was carried out in a study of shared clonotypes between healthy human individuals. Selected positively for CCR7 and CD45RO-negative, naive CD8 cells excluded terminally differentiated effector memory CD45RA+ cells. This clone was found once. Its antigen remains unknown. Germline V gene data show CDR1 as MDHEN and CDR2 as SYDVKM. V shed 3 bases, J shed 7 bases, and the junction held 6 bases outside the gene matches. The CDR3 is 14 amino acids. General study results and limits: Naive subsets, compared against memory subsets, generally had larger estimated richness values.

TCRdb's table, derived via immunoSEQ multiplex PCR, lists solely in-frame clones and lacks some. The sample lists about 580,000 clones, about 98% seen once, with approximately 0.3% in the top ten. The sequence came from a man aged 25-40 years in good health. V usage is TRBV28 and J usage is TRBJ2-1; 7 bases are shared with TRBD2. The material sequenced was naive CD8+ T cells sorted from blood. In DNA, the CDR3 is TGTGCCAGCAGTTTTGGGGGAGGGCTTAATGAGCAGTTCTTC. Its translation: CASSFGGGLNEQFF.